This T cell receptor beta chain was sequenced for a study of naive and memory T cell subsets. Study outcomes and limitations: Over 85% of naive TCR sequences appeared only once, unlike memory subsets. No ground truth validated the naive and memory repertoire findings.

Of note for this clonotype: Its antigen is as yet unknown.

Germline V gene data show CDR1 as SGHTA and CDR2 as FQGNSA. The CDR3 length is 14 residues. Trimming removed 2 bases from V and 0 bases from J, with 6 bases in between. The beta constant-region primer was an equimolar mix of two oligonucleotides covering TRBC1 and TRBC2. TCRdb called the UMI-ligation and nested PCR reads again in MiXCR, with one record for every CDR3 protein. The sample includes approximately 140,000 distinct CDR3 sequences, over 15% of them seen just once. This receptor was taken from a human donor in good health. Sequences were obtained from naive CD4+ T cells from blood. V gene TRBV7-2 combines with J gene TRBJ2-3; D call uncertain. The CDR3 loop reads CASSLQLSTDTQYF. The CDR3 DNA reads TGTGCCAGCAGCTTACAGCTGAGCACAGATACGCAGTATTTT. The full variable domain, rest sourced from reference TRBV7-2 and TRBJ2-3, is GAGVSQSPSNKVTEKGKDVELRCDPISGHTALYWYRQSLGQGLEFLIYFQGNSAPDKSGLPSDRFSAERTGGSVSTLTIQRTQQEDSAVYLCASSLQLSTDTQYFGPGTRLTVL.